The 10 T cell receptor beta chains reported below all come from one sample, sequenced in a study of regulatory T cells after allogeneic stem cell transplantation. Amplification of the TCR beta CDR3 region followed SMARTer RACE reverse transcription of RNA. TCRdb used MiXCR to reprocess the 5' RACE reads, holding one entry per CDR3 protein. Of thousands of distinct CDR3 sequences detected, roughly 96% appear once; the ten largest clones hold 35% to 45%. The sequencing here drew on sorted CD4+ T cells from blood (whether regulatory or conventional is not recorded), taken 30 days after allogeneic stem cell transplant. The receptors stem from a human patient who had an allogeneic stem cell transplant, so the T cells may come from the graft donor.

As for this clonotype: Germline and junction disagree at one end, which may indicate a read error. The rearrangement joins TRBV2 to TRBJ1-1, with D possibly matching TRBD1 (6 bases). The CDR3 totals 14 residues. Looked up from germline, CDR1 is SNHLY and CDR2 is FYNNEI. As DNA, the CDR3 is TGTGCCAGCAGTGTCGACAGGTGGGACACTGAAGCTGTCTTT. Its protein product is CASSVDRWDTEAVF.

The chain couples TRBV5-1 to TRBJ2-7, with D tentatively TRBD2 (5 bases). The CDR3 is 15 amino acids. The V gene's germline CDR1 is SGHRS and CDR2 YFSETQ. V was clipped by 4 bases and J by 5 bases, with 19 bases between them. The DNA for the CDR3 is TGCGCCAGCAGCGCGAGAGCGGCATACATGGACGAGCAGTACTTC. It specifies CASSARAAYMDEQYF.

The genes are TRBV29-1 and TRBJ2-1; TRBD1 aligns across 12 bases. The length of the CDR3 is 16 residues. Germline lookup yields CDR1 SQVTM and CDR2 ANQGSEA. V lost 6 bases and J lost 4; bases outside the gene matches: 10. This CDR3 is CSVTSGTGGSYNEQFF. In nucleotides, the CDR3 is TGCAGCGTGACCAGCGGGACAGGGGGCTCATACAATGAGCAGTTCTTC.

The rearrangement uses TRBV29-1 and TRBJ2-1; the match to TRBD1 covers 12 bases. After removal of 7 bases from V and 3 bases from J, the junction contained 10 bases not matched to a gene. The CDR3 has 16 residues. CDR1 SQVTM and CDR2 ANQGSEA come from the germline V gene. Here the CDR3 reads CSGTPGTGGCYNEQFF. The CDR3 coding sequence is TGCAGCGGGACCCCTGGGACAGGGGGCTGCTACAATGAGCAGTTCTTC.

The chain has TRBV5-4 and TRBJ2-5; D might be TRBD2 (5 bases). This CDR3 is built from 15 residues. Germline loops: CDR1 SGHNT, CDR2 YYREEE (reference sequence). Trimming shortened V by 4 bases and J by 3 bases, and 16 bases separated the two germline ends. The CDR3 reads CASSIKRHGKETQYF. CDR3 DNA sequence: TGTGCCAGCAGCATAAAGCGGCACGGCAAAGAGACCCAGTACTTC.

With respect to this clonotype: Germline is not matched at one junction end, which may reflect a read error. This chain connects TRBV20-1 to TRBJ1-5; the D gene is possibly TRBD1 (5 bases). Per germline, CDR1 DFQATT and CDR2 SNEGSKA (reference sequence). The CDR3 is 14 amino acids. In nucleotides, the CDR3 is TGCAGTGCTAGGGGGGGGGTGGGCAACGAGCCGCAGCATTTT. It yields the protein CSARGGVGNEPQHF.

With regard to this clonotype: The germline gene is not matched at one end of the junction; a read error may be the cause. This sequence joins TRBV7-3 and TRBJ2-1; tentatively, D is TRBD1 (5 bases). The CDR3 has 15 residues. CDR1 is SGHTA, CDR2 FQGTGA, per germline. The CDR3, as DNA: TGTGTCAGCAGCTTAACAGGCCCATATTACAATGAACAGTTCTTC. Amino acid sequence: CVSSLTGPYYNEQFF.

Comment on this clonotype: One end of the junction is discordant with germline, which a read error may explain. This chain's CDR3 is CASSPKGSDNSPHHF. The CDR3 DNA sequence: TGTGCCAGCAGTCCTAAGGGCTCCGATAATTCACCCCACCACTTT. This chain connects TRBV2 to TRBJ1-6; D call uncertain. The CDR3 runs to 15 residues. Germline lookup yields CDR1 SNHLY and CDR2 FYNNEI. Supplemented by reference TRBV2 and TRBJ1-6, the full variable domain reads EPEVTQTPSHQVTQMGQEVILRCVPISNHLYFYWYRQILGQKVEFLVSFYNNEISEKSEIFDDQFSVERPDGSNFTLKIRSTKLEDSAMYFCASSPKGSDNSPHHFGNGTRLTVT.

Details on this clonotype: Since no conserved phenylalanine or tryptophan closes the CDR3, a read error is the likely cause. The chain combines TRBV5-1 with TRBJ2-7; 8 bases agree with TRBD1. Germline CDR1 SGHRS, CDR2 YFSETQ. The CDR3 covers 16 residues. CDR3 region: CANSRAAGTGSYEQYC. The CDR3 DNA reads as TGCGCCAACAGCCGAGCCGCCGGGACAGGATCCTACGAGCAGTACTGC.

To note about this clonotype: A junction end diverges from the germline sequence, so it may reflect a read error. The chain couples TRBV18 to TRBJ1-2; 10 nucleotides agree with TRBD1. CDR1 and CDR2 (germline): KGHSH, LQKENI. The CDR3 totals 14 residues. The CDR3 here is CDSSCTDRGADYTF. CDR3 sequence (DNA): TGTGACAGCTCCTGCACGGACAGGGGGGCTGACTACACCTTC. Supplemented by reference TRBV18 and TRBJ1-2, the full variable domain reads NAGVMQNPRHLVRRRGQEARLRCSPMKGHSHVYWYRQLPEEGLKFMVYLQKENIIDESGMPKERFSAEFPKEGPSILRIQQVVRGDSAAYFCDSSCTDRGADYTFGSGTRLTVV.